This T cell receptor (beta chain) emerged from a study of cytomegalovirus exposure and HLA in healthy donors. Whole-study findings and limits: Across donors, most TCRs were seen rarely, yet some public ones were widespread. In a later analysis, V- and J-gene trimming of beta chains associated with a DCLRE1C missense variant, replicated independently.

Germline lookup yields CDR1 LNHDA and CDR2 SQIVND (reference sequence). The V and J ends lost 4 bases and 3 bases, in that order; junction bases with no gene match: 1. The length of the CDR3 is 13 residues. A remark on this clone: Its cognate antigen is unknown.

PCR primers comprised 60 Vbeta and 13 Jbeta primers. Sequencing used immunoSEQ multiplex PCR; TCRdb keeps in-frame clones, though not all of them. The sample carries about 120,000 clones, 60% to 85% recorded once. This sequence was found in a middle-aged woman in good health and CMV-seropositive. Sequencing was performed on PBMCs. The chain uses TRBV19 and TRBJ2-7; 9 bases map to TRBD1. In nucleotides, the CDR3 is TGTGCCAGTAGTAGGGACAGGGACTACGAGCAGTACTTC. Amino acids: CASSRDRDYEQYF. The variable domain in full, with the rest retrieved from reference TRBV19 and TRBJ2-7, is DGGITQSPKYLFRKEGQNVTLSCEQNLNHDAMYWYRQDPGQGLRLIYYSQIVNDFQKGDIAEGYSVSREKKESFPLTVTSAQKNPTAFYLCASSRDRDYEQYFGPGTRLTVT.